These 31 T cell receptor beta chains were all obtained from the same sample, sequenced in a study of tumor-infiltrating lymphocytes in primary liver carcinoma. Unsorted bulk tissue, about 19-31 mg of it, served as the source for co-extraction of RNA and DNA. From around 520 ng of total RNA, TCR beta-specific cDNA was reverse-transcribed using a constant-region primer. Slightly modified ARM-PCR served as the procedure for the TCR beta libraries. These libraries came from three rounds of nested multiplex PCR. In the first two PCR rounds, TRBV1-TRBV30 forward primers were paired with a C-beta reverse primer, and each round lasted roughly 9 cycles. TCRdb called the multiplex PCR reads again in MiXCR, with one record for every CDR3 protein. This sample carries about 20,000 distinct CDR3 sequences, 80% of them seen once, and the ten largest clones take 35% to 45%. The sequencing sample was made of liver tumor tissue from sampling region 2. Subset described: tumor region T2, inferior pole. The receptors originated from a woman under 40 with primary liver carcinoma and hepatitis B virus infection.

Comment on this clonotype: Mismatch with germline at one junction end may stem from a read error. CDR3 residues: CSFSRMAALAGGGNEQFF. CDR3 nucleotide sequence: TGCAGCTTTTCAAGAATGGCTGCCCTAGCGGGAGGTGGGAATGAGCAGTTTTTC. The chain joins TRBV29-1 to TRBJ2-1; 11 positions agree with TRBD2. Germline V gives CDR1 SQVTM, CDR2 ANQGSEA. The length of the CDR3 is 18 residues.

This clonotype was recorded once. This chain connects TRBV12-5 to TRBJ2-1; D is tentatively TRBD1 or TRBD2 (5 bases each). V was trimmed by 10 bases and J by 8 bases, leaving 24 bases between them. The CDR3 length is 15 residues. The germline gives CDR1 LGHNT, CDR2 FRNRAP. The CDR3 here is CANGTVTTLMDEQFF. The DNA for the CDR3 is TGTGCTAATGGGACCGTGACTACCCTCATGGATGAGCAGTTCTTC.

The chain carries TRBV7-9 and TRBJ2-7, with a weak D call TRBD2 (6 bases). Germline V lookup: CDR1 SEHNR, CDR2 FQNEAQ (reference sequence). This CDR3 is 12 amino acids long. The CDR3: CASCLVAGEQYF. CDR3 DNA sequence: TGTGCAAGCTGCTTAGTTGCGGGGGAGCAGTACTTC. The entire variable domain, with the rest obtained from reference TRBV7-9 and TRBJ2-7, is as follows: DTGVSQNPRHKITKRGQNVTFRCDPISEHNRLYWYRQTLGQGPEFLTYFQNEAQLEKSRLLSDRFSAERPKGSFSTLEIQRTEQGDSAMYLCASCLVAGEQYFGPGTRLTVT.

This clonotype was counted many times. The rearrangement joins TRBV11-2 to TRBJ2-1, with 9 bases fitting TRBD2. Per the germline V gene, CDR1 is SGHAT and CDR2 is FQNNGV. Unmatched junction bases numbered 12, after V lost 5 bases and J lost 7 bases. This CDR3 spans 16 amino acids. DNA of the CDR3: TGTGCCAGCAGCCTTTTAGCGGGAGAGGCTCGAAATGAGCAGTTCTTC. It specifies CASSLLAGEARNEQFF.

V and J are TRBV7-2 and TRBJ1-2; a possible D gene is TRBD1 (5 bases). The V gene's germline CDR1 is SGHTA and CDR2 FQGNSA. The CDR3 totals 17 residues. V was clipped by 5 bases and J by 4 bases, with 23 bases between them. Written as DNA, the CDR3 is TGTGCCAGCAGCCCTCGAGGAGGAGGGCCCGGGGGCTATGGCTACACCTTC. Translating it yields CASSPRGGGPGGYGYTF. Full variable domain (rest looked up from reference TRBV7-2 and TRBJ1-2): GAGVSQSPSNKVTEKGKDVELRCDPISGHTALYWYRQSLGQGLEFLIYFQGNSAPDKSGLPSDRFSAERTGGSVSTLTIQRTQQEDSAVYLCASSPRGGGPGGYGYTFGSGTRLTVV.

The V gene is TRBV6-6, the J gene TRBJ2-3; no reliable D call. The CDR3 consists of 17 residues. CDR1 and CDR2 (germline): MNHNY, SVGAGI (reference sequence). Trimming pared 2 bases from V and 1 base from J, leaving 16 bases between. CDR3 residues: CASSYETRPRRTDTQYF. CDR3 sequence (DNA): TGTGCCAGCAGTTACGAGACCAGACCCCGACGCACAGATACGCAGTATTTT.

This clonotype was detected only once. The chain carries TRBV28 and TRBJ2-7, with 8 bases lining up with TRBD2. CDR1 and CDR2 (germline): MDHEN, SYDVKM. The CDR3 spans 15 residues. Germline trimming cut 6 bases from V and 7 bases from J; bases unmatched to any gene: 14. CDR3: CASRAFGGADYEQYF. The CDR3 DNA reads TGTGCCAGCAGAGCCTTCGGGGGGGCCGACTATGAGCAGTACTTC.

This clonotype was counted between two and nine times. One junction end disagrees with the germline gene, perhaps due to a read error. This chain links TRBV5-6 with TRBJ1-2; D is unclear. Germline CDR1 and CDR2: SGHDT and YYEEEE. The CDR3 has 13 amino acids. The CDR3 DNA reads as TGTGCCTGCAGCTTTCGTAAGAACGATGGCTACACCTTC. This gives the protein CACSFRKNDGYTF.

Comment on this clonotype: As the CDR3 is not closed by the conserved phenylalanine or tryptophan, this likely results from a read error. The chain carries TRBV6-2 or TRBV6-3 and TRBJ2-7; 8 positions match TRBD1. CDR3 size: 16 residues. Germline CDR1 MNHEY, CDR2 SVGEGT. CDR3 in amino acids: CASTFTPGTGDYEQYL. The CDR3 nucleotides read TGCGCCAGCACCTTTACTCCTGGGACAGGCGACTACGAGCAGTACTTA.

Concerning this clonotype itself: At one end, the junction sequence differs from germline, possibly due to a read error. V gene TRBV4-2 combines with J gene TRBJ2-1; D call uncertain. This CDR3 contains 18 residues. CDR1 and CDR2 (germline): LGHNA, YNFKEQ. For the CDR3, the DNA is TGTGCCAGCAGCCGAGTAGTGAGCGTCCGAAGCTCCTACAATAAGCAGCTCTTC. It encodes CASSRVVSVRSSYNKQLF.

As to this clonotype: At one boundary the junction diverges from the germline segment, which might be a read error. This sequence joins TRBV11-2 and TRBJ2-7; D gene unclear. Germline CDR1 and CDR2: SGHAT and FQNNGV. The CDR3 is 12 residues long. CDR3 nucleotide sequence: TGTGCCAGCAGCTTAGAGTCCTATGAGCAGTACTTC. This gives the protein CASSLESYEQYF. The whole variable domain, remainder taken from reference TRBV11-2 and TRBJ2-7, is EAGVAQSPRYKIIEKRQSVAFWCNPISGHATLYWYQQILGQGPKLLIQFQNNGVVDDSQLPKDRFSAERLKGVDSTLKIQPAKLEDSAVYLCASSLESYEQYFGPGTRLTVT.

About this clonotype: This CDR3 fails to terminate in the conserved phenylalanine or tryptophan, so it likely reflects a read error. The chain joins TRBV11-3 to TRBJ2-3, with D unclear. Germline-derived CDR1 and CDR2 are SGHNT and YENEEA. The germline V and J ends were trimmed by 8 bases and 2 bases, with 5 bases remaining between them. The CDR3 loop spans 11 amino acids. CDR3 sequence reads: CASRYTDTQYS. Written as DNA, the CDR3 is TGTGCCAGCCGATACACAGATACGCAGTATTCC.

As to this clonotype: The final CDR3 position lacks the conserved phenylalanine or tryptophan, pointing to a likely read error. The rearrangement uses TRBV6-5 and TRBJ2-2; 8 bases match TRBD1. This CDR3 region has 15 residues. V lost 9 bases to trimming and J lost 7 bases; unmatched junction nucleotides: 13. Germline lookup yields CDR1 MNHEY and CDR2 SVGAGI. The CDR3 sequence is CASSPRTGFIGELFL. CDR3 bases: TGTGCCAGTAGTCCGCGGACAGGGTTCATCGGGGAGCTGTTTCTT.

With regard to this clonotype: Compared with germline, one end of the junction differs, possibly owing to a read error. This sequence joins TRBV4-1 and TRBJ2-1, with a tentative D call TRBD2 (5 bases). Germline V gene lookup returns CDR1 MGHRA and CDR2 YSYEKL. CDR3 size: 13 residues. The CDR3 spells CASNQGLYNVHFF. CDR3 DNA: TGCGCCAGCAACCAAGGACTGTACAATGTGCACTTCTTC.

For this clonotype: One junction end disagrees with the germline gene, perhaps due to a read error. This chain uses TRBV7-9 with TRBJ2-7; D is ambiguous. Per the germline V gene, CDR1 is SEHNR and CDR2 is FQNEAQ (reference sequence). The CDR3 runs 12 residues. DNA for the CDR3: TGTGCCAGTAGCTTAATTCCCAACGAGCAGTACTTC. It is translated as CASSLIPNEQYF. Based on the CDR3 plus reference TRBV7-9 and TRBJ2-7, the full variable domain is DTGVSQNPRHKITKRGQNVTFRCDPISEHNRLYWYRQTLGQGPEFLTYFQNEAQLEKSRLLSDRFSAERPKGSFSTLEIQRTEQGDSAMYLCASSLIPNEQYFGPGTRLTVT.

In the case of this clonotype: The junction departs from germline at one end; a sequencing error may be responsible. This chain joins TRBV11-3 and TRBJ2-1; 9 nucleotides match TRBD2. The CDR3 has 15 amino acids. The germline V gene has CDR1 SGHNT and CDR2 YENEEA. The CDR3 is CASSRLAAGGYEQFF. The CDR3 nucleotides are TGTGCCAGCAGCCGACTAGCGGCGGGGGGGTACGAGCAGTTCTTT.

This rearrangement joins TRBV5-6 to TRBJ1-4; D is unclear. This CDR3 comprises 14 residues. Germline V gene lookup returns CDR1 SGHDT and CDR2 YYEEEE. The CDR3 DNA follows: TGTGCTAACAGCTTGGCTTGGCTGAGTGATAAACTGTTTTTT. Amino acids: CANSLAWLSDKLFF.

Sample share makes this clonotype large. This sequence joins TRBV11-2 and TRBJ2-3; 10 nucleotides match TRBD2. CDR1 is SGHAT, CDR2 FQNNGV, per germline. V lost 4 bases and J lost 4; bases outside the gene matches: 5. The CDR3 totals 15 residues. The DNA for the CDR3 is TGTGCCAGCAGCTCAGGAAGCGGGAGGGCAGATACGCAGTATTTT. Its protein product is CASSSGSGRADTQYF.

The chain carries TRBV6-6 and TRBJ2-7, with D perhaps matching TRBD1 (6 bases). This CDR3 comprises 13 residues. Germline V gives CDR1 MNHNY, CDR2 SVGAGI (reference sequence). CDR3 residues: CASGQGGASEQYF. The CDR3 DNA follows: TGTGCAAGCGGTCAAGGGGGTGCGAGTGAGCAGTACTTC.

This clonotype occurred a few times. The chain joins TRBV20-1 to TRBJ2-7; 9 bases match TRBD1. The CDR3 has 15 amino acids. The V segment lost 1 base and the J segment 2 bases; nucleotides outside the gene matches: 6. The germline gives CDR1 DFQATT, CDR2 SNEGSKA (reference sequence). The CDR3 DNA follows: TGCAGTGCTAGAGGACAGGGGGGCTTAACCTACGAGCAGTACTTC. Its protein is CSARGQGGLTYEQYF.

The genes are TRBV4-3 and TRBJ2-2; 7 nucleotides match TRBD2. The germline gives CDR1 LGHNA, CDR2 YSLEER. This CDR3 is built from 16 residues. The J segment lost 10 bases and the V segment lost 1 base, leaving 12 bases of the junction unmatched. CDR3 sequence reads: CASSQGEGTLSAELFF. Written as DNA, the CDR3 is TGCGCCAGCAGCCAAGGGGAGGGGACCCTCAGCGCGGAGCTGTTTTTT.

Comments on this clonotype: A read error may be the cause here, since a much bigger clone is one base away. The genes are TRBV5-8 and TRBJ2-7; D perhaps matches TRBD1 (6 bases). The germline V gene has CDR1 SGHTS and CDR2 YDEGEE. The CDR3 runs 16 residues. The DNA for the CDR3 is TGTGCCAGCAGCTTGCTCAGGGGCGATATCTCCTACGAGCCGTACTTC. Its protein is CASSLLRGDISYEPYF.

The chain is built from TRBV11-2 and TRBJ2-3, with TRBD2 matching 9 bases. The length of the CDR3 is 18 residues. CDR1 is SGHAT and CDR2 is FQNNGV in the germline V gene. J was trimmed by 8 bases and V by 5 bases; bases with no gene match: 20. CDR3 sequence: CASSLTFGTSWSLGTQYF. The CDR3, as DNA: TGTGCCAGCAGCCTCACCTTTGGGACTAGCTGGAGTTTAGGTACGCAGTATTTT.

V is TRBV11-3 and J is TRBJ2-1, with D perhaps assigned TRBD1 or TRBD2 (5 bases each). This CDR3 has 15 residues. Looked up from germline, CDR1 is SGHNT and CDR2 is YENEEA. V shed 3 bases and J shed 8 bases, with 17 bases lying between them. The CDR3 DNA reads TGTGCCAGCAGCTTCGGGGCACGCTCCTATTATGAGCAGTTCTTC. The encoded protein is CASSFGARSYYEQFF.

Details on this clonotype: Because the CDR3 is missing its conserved closing phenylalanine or tryptophan, this is likely a read error. V and J are TRBV11-2 and TRBJ1-2, with a possible D match to TRBD1 (5 bases). CDR3 length: 15 amino acids. V was cut by 0 bases and J by 11 bases, with 19 bases left in between. CDR1 is SGHAT and CDR2 is FQNNGV in the germline V gene. Here the CDR3 DNA reads TGTGCCAGCAGCTTAGATGGGATGGCAGGGAAAGGTTACACCTTA. Translating gives CASSLDGMAGKGYTL.

The rearrangement joins TRBV4-3 to TRBJ2-3, with D hard to call. This CDR3 is 18 amino acids long. Trimming pared 1 base from V and 2 bases from J, leaving 19 bases between. Germline lookup yields CDR1 LGHNA and CDR2 YSLEER. CDR3: CASSQGAETPILTDTQYF. For the CDR3, the DNA is TGCGCCAGCAGCCAAGGTGCAGAGACGCCTATACTCACAGATACGCAGTATTTT.

The gene calls are TRBV29-1 and TRBJ2-2; D tentatively fits TRBD1 or TRBD2 (5 bases each). V shed 7 bases and J shed 8 bases, with 8 bases lying between them. Germline V gene data show CDR1 as SQVTM and CDR2 as ANQGSEA. The CDR3 consists of 10 residues. The CDR3 reads CSAGQGELFF. The CDR3 DNA is TGCAGCGCGGGGCAAGGGGAGCTGTTTTTT.

Remarks on this clonotype: One junction end does not reproduce the germline sequence, and a read error may be involved. This chain links TRBV29-1 with TRBJ2-2; D unresolved. Germline V CDR1 and CDR2: SQVTM, ANQGSEA. The length of the CDR3 is 13 residues. The CDR3 is CGVGRQDTGELFF. CDR3 DNA: TGCGGCGTTGGAAGACAAGACACGGGGGAGCTGTTTTTT.

Concerning this clonotype: This may stem from a read error, because a much larger clone lies one nucleotide away. Lacking the conserved final phenylalanine or tryptophan, this CDR3 likely reflects a read error. This chain links TRBV7-9 with TRBJ1-4; D possibly corresponds to TRBD1 (5 bases). Germline CDR1 is SEHNR and CDR2 is FQNEAQ (reference sequence). This CDR3 comprises 16 residues. V lost 2 bases and J lost 8, with 18 bases in between. The CDR3 sequence is CASSLKRGGIFEKLFL. CDR3 bases: TGTGCCAGCAGCTTAAAAAGGGGCGGAATCTTCGAAAAACTGTTTTTA.

The chain joins TRBV11-2 to TRBJ2-7; tentatively, D is TRBD2 (6 bases). Trimming shortened V by 4 bases and J by 13 bases, and 26 bases separated the two germline ends. There are 15 residues in the CDR3. The germline CDR1 and CDR2 sequences are SGHAT and FQNNGV. CDR3 amino acids: CASSSSPLASYEHYF. The CDR3 bases are TGTGCCAGCAGCTCCTCCCCACTAGCAAGTTACGAACACTACTTC.

This clonotype is a singleton in its sample. At one boundary the junction diverges from the germline segment, which might be a read error. The V call is TRBV12-3 or TRBV12-4, the J call TRBJ2-1, with 9 nucleotides matching TRBD2. The CDR3 is 15 residues long. The CDR3 loop reads CARSLSETSGLEQIF. CDR3 sequence (DNA): TGTGCCAGAAGCCTGTCCGAGACTAGCGGACTTGAGCAGATCTTC.